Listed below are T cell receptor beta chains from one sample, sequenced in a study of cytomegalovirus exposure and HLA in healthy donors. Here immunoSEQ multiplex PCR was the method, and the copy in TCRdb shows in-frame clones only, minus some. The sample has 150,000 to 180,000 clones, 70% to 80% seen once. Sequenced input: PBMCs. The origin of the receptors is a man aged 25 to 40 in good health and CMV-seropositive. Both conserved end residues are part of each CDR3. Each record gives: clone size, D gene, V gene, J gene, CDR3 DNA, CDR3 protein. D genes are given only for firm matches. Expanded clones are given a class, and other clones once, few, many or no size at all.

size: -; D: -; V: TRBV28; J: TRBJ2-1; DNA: TGTGCCAGCAGTCCTCGGGGGTACTCCTACAATGAGCAGTTCTTC; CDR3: CASSPRGYSYNEQFF
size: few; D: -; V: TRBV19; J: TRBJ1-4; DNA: TGTGCCAGTAGTGATAGAGGGCCAAATGAAAAACTGTTTTTT; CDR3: CASSDRGPNEKLFF
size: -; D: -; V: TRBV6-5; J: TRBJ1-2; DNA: TGTGCCAGCAGTTACGACATCCTCGGACAGATTGGCTACACCTTC; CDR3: CASSYDILGQIGYTF
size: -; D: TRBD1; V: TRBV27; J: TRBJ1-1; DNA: TGTGCCAGCAGTTTACAGGGGGCACGTACTGAAGCTTTCTTT; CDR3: CASSLQGARTEAFF
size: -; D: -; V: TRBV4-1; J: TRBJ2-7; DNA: TGCGCCAGCAGCCCCCAAAAGGGGCGCTTAAATCACGAGCAGTACTTC; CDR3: CASSPQKGRLNHEQYF
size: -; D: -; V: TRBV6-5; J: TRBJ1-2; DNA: TGTGCCAGCACCTACGGACGGGGCTATGGCTACACCTTC; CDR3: CASTYGRGYGYTF
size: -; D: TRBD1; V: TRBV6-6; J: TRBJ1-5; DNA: TGTGCCAGCAGCCGGGGACAGGAGTATAGCAATCAGCCCCAGCATTTT; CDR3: CASSRGQEYSNQPQHF
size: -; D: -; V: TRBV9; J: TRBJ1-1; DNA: TGTGCCAGCAGCTTTGGACAGATGAACACTGAAGCTTTCTTT; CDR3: CASSFGQMNTEAFF
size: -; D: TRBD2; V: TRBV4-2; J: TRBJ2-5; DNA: TGTGCCAGCAGCCAAGGGTTACTAGCGGGGGAGGAAGAGACCCAGTACTTC; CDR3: CASSQGLLAGEEETQYF
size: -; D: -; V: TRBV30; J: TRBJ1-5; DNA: TGTGCCTGGGCTCGACAGACGAATCAGCCCCAGCATTTT; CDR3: CAWARQTNQPQHF